Each of the 25 T cell receptor beta chains below was sequenced from the same sample in a study of identical twins. TCRdb ran MiXCR on the 5' RACE reads and lists one entry per CDR3 protein. The sample has 600,000 to 850,000 distinct CDR3 sequences; 18% are singletons. In addition, the sample was reused for a study of T cells expressing NK-cell markers.

Material for sequencing was PBMCs. The receptors come from a woman aged 18-35 years in good health.

The V and J genes are TRBV10-2 and TRBJ1-1, with D uncertain. Trimming stripped 2 bases from V and 1 base from J, with 5 bases between. The CDR3 is 13 residues long. The germline V gene encodes CDR1 WSHSY and CDR2 SAAADI. The DNA of the CDR3 is TGCGCCAGCAGTGAGACGGAGAACACTGAAGCTTTCTTT. Translated, it gives CASSETENTEAFF.

The chain combines TRBV5-1 with TRBJ2-1, with D possibly matching TRBD2 (6 bases). The CDR3 sequence is 15 residues long. Looked up from germline, CDR1 is SGHRS and CDR2 is YFSETQ. V dropped 1 base and J dropped 10 bases, with 18 bases sitting between them. The CDR3 sequence is CASSLTSTAQGEQFF. The CDR3 DNA sequence: TGCGCCAGCAGCTTGACTAGCACCGCCCAAGGGGAGCAGTTCTTC. Using reference TRBV5-1 and TRBJ2-1 for the parts outside the CDR3, the full variable domain is KAGVTQTPRYLIKTRGQQVTLSCSPISGHRSVSWYQQTPGQGLQFLFEYFSETQRNKGNFPGRFSGRQFSNSRSEMNVSTLELGDSALYLCASSLTSTAQGEQFFGPGTRLTVL.

A few counts support this clonotype. The chain joins TRBV10-1 to TRBJ2-3; D not certain. In germline, CDR1 is WNHNN, CDR2 SYGVQD (reference sequence). The CDR3 contains 14 residues. V dropped 3 bases and J dropped 6 bases, with 13 bases sitting between them. This chain's CDR3 is CASSDGSPPDTQYF. The CDR3 DNA reads TGCGCCAGCAGTGACGGTTCCCCCCCGGATACGCAGTATTTT.

The chain joins TRBV5-1 to TRBJ2-6; TRBD1 is a possible D gene (6 bases). Germline assignment: CDR1 SGHRS and CDR2 YFSETQ. The length of the CDR3 is 17 residues. V was clipped by 2 bases and J by 0 bases, with 12 bases between them. CDR3 in amino acids: CASSFLGGNSGANVLTF. CDR3 nucleotides: TGCGCCAGCAGCTTTTTAGGGGGAAACTCTGGGGCCAACGTCCTGACTTTC.

This clonotype was observed a few times. The chain joins TRBV12-3 or TRBV12-4 to TRBJ1-2; D remains unclear. The V end was cut by 2 bases, the J end by 3 bases, with 7 bases between. This CDR3 comprises 13 residues. The CDR3 DNA sequence: TGTGCCAGCAGTTTAAACAGTTACTATGGCTACACCTTC. Its translation is CASSLNSYYGYTF.

This clonotype was seen a handful of times. V and J are TRBV10-3 and TRBJ2-1; TRBD2 matches at 11 bases. V lost 3 bases, J lost 0 bases, and 4 bases stayed unmatched. The CDR3 length is 17 residues. Germline CDR1 reads ENHRY; CDR2 reads SYGVKD. CDR3 residues: CAISDPGLADSYNEQFF. CDR3 nucleotides: TGTGCCATCAGTGATCCGGGACTAGCGGACTCCTACAATGAGCAGTTCTTC.

This clonotype turned up a few times. The chain recombines TRBV12-3 or TRBV12-4 with TRBJ1-1, with D possibly TRBD1 on 5 matching bases. Trimming left V 3 bases short and J 4 bases short, with 12 bases between. This CDR3 contains 14 residues. The CDR3 reads CASSFRVVGTEAFF. CDR3 DNA sequence: TGTGCCAGCAGTTTCAGGGTCGTCGGCACTGAAGCTTTCTTT.

The genes are TRBV2 and TRBJ2-5; D is possibly TRBD1 or TRBD2 (5 bases each). Trimming took 5 bases from V and 4 from J, leaving 8 bases between them. CDR1 and CDR2 from the germline V gene are SNHLY and FYNNEI. This CDR3 has 12 amino acids. Here the CDR3 reads CASSRGRETQYF. DNA of the CDR3: TGTGCCAGCAGTCGGGGCCGAGAGACCCAGTACTTC.

This clonotype was observed a few times. V and J are TRBV29-1 and TRBJ2-7; 9 nucleotides agree with TRBD1. After removal of 6 bases from V and 2 bases from J, the junction contained 8 bases not matched to a gene. Germline V lookup: CDR1 SQVTM, CDR2 ANQGSEA. The CDR3 totals 14 residues. CDR3 sequence: CSVRPGQGTYEQYF. CDR3 DNA sequence: TGCAGCGTACGGCCAGGACAGGGGACCTACGAGCAGTACTTC.

The chain couples TRBV10-3 to TRBJ1-5; D gene uncertain. Per germline, CDR1 ENHRY and CDR2 SYGVKD. Trimming cost V 0 bases and J 5 bases, with 11 bases left between them. The CDR3 runs to 15 residues. CDR3 nucleotides: TGTGCCATCAGTGAGTCGCAAGGGCAGGATCAGCCCCAGCATTTT. Its protein is CAISESQGQDQPQHF.

The table lists this clonotype with many counts. V and J are TRBV5-1 and TRBJ2-3; D gene unclear. V was pared by 4 bases and J by 4 bases, with 7 bases between. Germline lookup yields CDR1 SGHRS and CDR2 YFSETQ. The CDR3 has 12 amino acids. CDR3 nucleotides: TGCGCCAGCAGCCCCGACCCAGATACGCAGTATTTT. It specifies CASSPDPDTQYF. Complete variable domain (other parts from reference TRBV5-1 and TRBJ2-3): KAGVTQTPRYLIKTRGQQVTLSCSPISGHRSVSWYQQTPGQGLQFLFEYFSETQRNKGNFPGRFSGRQFSNSRSEMNVSTLELGDSALYLCASSPDPDTQYFGPGTRLTVL.

The gene calls are TRBV15 and TRBJ2-7; the D gene is possibly TRBD1 (6 bases). CDR3 size: 13 residues. Germline loops: CDR1 LNHNV, CDR2 YYDKDF (reference sequence). V lost 3 bases and J lost 2, with 8 bases in between. CDR3 bases: TGTGCCACCAGCAGCACAGGGACCTACGAGCAGTACTTC. It codes for CATSSTGTYEQYF.

This clonotype has just a few counts. The chain combines TRBV5-6 with TRBJ2-5; 13 bases fit TRBD2. Germline CDR1 is SGHDT and CDR2 is YYEEEE. The CDR3 sequence is 16 residues long. The junction had 8 bases not matched to a gene; V was cut back by 4 bases and J by 5 bases. The CDR3 here is CASSAGLAGVTETQYF. The DNA of the CDR3 is TGTGCCAGCAGCGCAGGACTAGCGGGGGTCACTGAGACCCAGTACTTC.

This clonotype was seen only a few times. The chain uses TRBV20-1 and TRBJ2-3; D tentatively fits TRBD1 or TRBD2 (5 bases each). This CDR3 is 13 amino acids long. Trimming removed 0 bases from V and 7 bases from J, with 11 bases in between. Germline loops: CDR1 DFQATT, CDR2 SNEGSKA (reference sequence). This CDR3 reads CSARDPGTHTQYF. In DNA form, the CDR3 reads TGCAGTGCTAGAGATCCCGGGACGCATACGCAGTATTTT.

This clonotype appeared a few times. V is TRBV19 and J is TRBJ2-7; the D gene is possibly TRBD2 (6 bases). Germline V gene sequence: CDR1 LNHDA, CDR2 SQIVND (reference sequence). The V end was cut by 5 bases, the J end by 3 bases, with 14 bases between. The CDR3 sequence is 14 residues long. In DNA form, the CDR3 reads TGTGCCAGTAGTCCCCGGGACTTCAACTACGAGCAGTACTTC. Translated, it gives CASSPRDFNYEQYF.

This clonotype was counted only a few times. The CDR3 DNA is TGTGCCAGCAGCGACCTGGACACGCAGTACTTC. Encoded protein: CASSDLDTQYF. The rearrangement joins TRBV6-6 to TRBJ2-7; perhaps TRBD1 as D (5 bases). The CDR3 is 11 amino acids. V lost 6 bases, J lost 9 bases, and 12 bases lay in between. The germline V gene encodes CDR1 MNHNY and CDR2 SVGAGI (reference sequence).

V usage is TRBV7-9 and J usage is TRBJ2-1; a weak D match, TRBD1 (6 bases). This CDR3 spans 13 amino acids. The germline CDR1 and CDR2 sequences are SEHNR and FQNEAQ (reference sequence). V lost 3 bases and J lost 5, with 8 bases in between. DNA for the CDR3: TGTGCCAGCAGCTTTTGGGGGCACAATGAGCAGTTCTTC. This translates into CASSFWGHNEQFF.

This clonotype was recorded a few times. This chain links TRBV29-1 with TRBJ1-1; 7 bases align to TRBD1. Germline lookup yields CDR1 SQVTM and CDR2 ANQGSEA. There are 12 residues in the CDR3. The V gene end was trimmed by 8 bases and the J gene end by 4 bases; junction bases not matched to a gene: 7. For the CDR3, the DNA is TGCAGCCTGGGGGGACAGCCCACTGAAGCTTTCTTT. It is translated as CSLGGQPTEAFF.

The chain couples TRBV20-1 to TRBJ2-7; TRBD1 matches at 12 bases. J was trimmed by 0 bases and V by 5 bases; bases with no gene match: 2. The germline gives CDR1 DFQATT, CDR2 SNEGSKA (reference sequence). The CDR3 spans 14 residues. CDR3 sequence: CSAGTGGVSYEQYF. The CDR3, as DNA: TGCAGTGCTGGGACAGGGGGCGTCTCCTACGAGCAGTACTTC.

This clonotype was seen only once. The chain carries TRBV5-1 and TRBJ2-2; D uncertain. The CDR3 loop spans 15 amino acids. Germline CDR1 SGHRS, CDR2 YFSETQ. Deletions cut 0 bases from V and 1 base from J, with 7 bases between. CDR3 sequence (DNA): TGCGCCAGCAGCTTGGGTCACCAGAACACCGGGGAGCTGTTTTTT. It specifies CASSLGHQNTGELFF. The full variable domain, completed using reference TRBV5-1 and TRBJ2-2, is KAGVTQTPRYLIKTRGQQVTLSCSPISGHRSVSWYQQTPGQGLQFLFEYFSETQRNKGNFPGRFSGRQFSNSRSEMNVSTLELGDSALYLCASSLGHQNTGELFFGEGSRLTVL.

The CDR3 DNA is TGTGCCAGCAGTCTCCGGGGAGCCCTACACGAGCAGTACTTC. This codes for CASSLRGALHEQYF. The chain employs TRBV6-7 and TRBJ2-7, with TRBD2 as a possible D gene (5 bases). TRBV6-7 has ORF status, its function being uncertain. CDR3 length: 14 residues. The V end was cut by 5 bases, the J end by 5 bases, with 16 bases between.

The J gene is TRBJ2-1, the V gene TRBV20-1; the D gene is possibly TRBD2 (5 bases). Per the germline V gene, CDR1 is DFQATT and CDR2 is SNEGSKA (reference sequence). CDR3 length: 14 amino acids. Trimming took off 5 bases at V and 6 bases at J, with 17 bases between the two ends. Here the CDR3 reads CSAFRELQINEQFF. CDR3 nucleotide sequence: TGCAGTGCTTTTCGGGAACTACAAATCAATGAGCAGTTCTTC.

This clonotype was seen only a few times. The CDR3: CASSLDRASPLHF. CDR3 bases: TGTGCCAGCAGTTTAGACAGGGCTTCACCCCTCCACTTT. The chain is built from TRBV12-3 or TRBV12-4 and TRBJ1-6; D is perhaps TRBD1 (6 bases). V was trimmed by 1 base and J by 9 bases, leaving 7 bases between them. CDR3 length: 13 residues.

This clonotype showed up just a few times. This chain links TRBV20-1 with TRBJ2-3; 16 nucleotides match TRBD2. CDR1 is DFQATT, CDR2 SNEGSKA, per germline (reference sequence). V lost 5 bases to trimming and J lost 2 bases; unmatched junction nucleotides: 7. The CDR3 length is 17 residues. The CDR3 region is CSAPGTSGRANTDTQYF. CDR3 DNA: TGCAGTGCTCCCGGGACTAGCGGGAGGGCAAACACAGATACGCAGTATTTT.

The table lists this clonotype with a few counts. This chain uses TRBV6-1 with TRBJ1-1; 9 nucleotides align to TRBD1. Losses at the gene ends were 8 bases for V and 0 bases for J; bases not matched to a gene: 7. The CDR3 extends over 15 amino acids. Germline lookup yields CDR1 MNHNS and CDR2 SASEGT. The CDR3 here is CASWRDRDMNTEAFF. CDR3 nucleotides: TGTGCCAGCTGGAGGGACAGGGACATGAACACTGAAGCTTTCTTT.